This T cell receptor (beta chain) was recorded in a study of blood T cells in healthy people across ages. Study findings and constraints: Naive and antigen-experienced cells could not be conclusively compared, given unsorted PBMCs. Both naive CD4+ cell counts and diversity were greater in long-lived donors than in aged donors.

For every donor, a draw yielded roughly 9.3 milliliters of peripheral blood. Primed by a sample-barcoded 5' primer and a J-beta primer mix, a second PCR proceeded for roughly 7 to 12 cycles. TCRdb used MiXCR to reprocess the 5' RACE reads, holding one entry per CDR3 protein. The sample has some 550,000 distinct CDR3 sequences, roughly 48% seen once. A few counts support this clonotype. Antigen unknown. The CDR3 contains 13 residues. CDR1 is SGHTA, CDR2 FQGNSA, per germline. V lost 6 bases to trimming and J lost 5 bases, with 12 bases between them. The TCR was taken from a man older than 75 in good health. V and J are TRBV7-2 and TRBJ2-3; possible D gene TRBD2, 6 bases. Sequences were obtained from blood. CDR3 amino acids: CASSGGPQDTQYF. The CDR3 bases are TGTGCCAGCAGTGGAGGGCCTCAAGATACGCAGTATTTT.